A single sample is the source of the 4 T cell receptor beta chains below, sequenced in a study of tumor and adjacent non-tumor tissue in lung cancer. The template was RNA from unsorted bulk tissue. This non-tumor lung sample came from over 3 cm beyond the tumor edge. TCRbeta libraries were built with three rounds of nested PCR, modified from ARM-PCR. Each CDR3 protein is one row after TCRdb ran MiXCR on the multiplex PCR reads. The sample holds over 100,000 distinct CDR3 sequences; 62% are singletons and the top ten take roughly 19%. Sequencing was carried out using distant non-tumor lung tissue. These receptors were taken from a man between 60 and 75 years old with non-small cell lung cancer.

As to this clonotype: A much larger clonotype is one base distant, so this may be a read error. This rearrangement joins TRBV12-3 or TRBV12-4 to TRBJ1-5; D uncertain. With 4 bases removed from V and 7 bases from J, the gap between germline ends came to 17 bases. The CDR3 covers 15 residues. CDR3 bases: TGTGCCAGCAGTTCGGTTCTGGAGGCAGGACAGCCCCAGCATTTT. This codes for CASSSVLEAGQPQHF.

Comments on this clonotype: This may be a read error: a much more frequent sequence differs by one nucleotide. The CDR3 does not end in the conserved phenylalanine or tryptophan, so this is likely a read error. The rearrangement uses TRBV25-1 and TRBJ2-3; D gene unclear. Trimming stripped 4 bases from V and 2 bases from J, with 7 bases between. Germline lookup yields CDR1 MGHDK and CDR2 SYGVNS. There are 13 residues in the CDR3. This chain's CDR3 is CASSVRDTDTQYI. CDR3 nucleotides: TGTGCCAGCAGTGTCCGAGACACAGATACGCAGTATATT.

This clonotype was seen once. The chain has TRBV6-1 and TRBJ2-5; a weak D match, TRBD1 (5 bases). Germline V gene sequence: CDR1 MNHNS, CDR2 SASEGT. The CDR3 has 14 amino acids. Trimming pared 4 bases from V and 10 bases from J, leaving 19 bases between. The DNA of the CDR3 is TGTGCCAGCAGTGTTGAGACAGCCGAAAAGATCCAGTACTTC. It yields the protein CASSVETAEKIQYF.

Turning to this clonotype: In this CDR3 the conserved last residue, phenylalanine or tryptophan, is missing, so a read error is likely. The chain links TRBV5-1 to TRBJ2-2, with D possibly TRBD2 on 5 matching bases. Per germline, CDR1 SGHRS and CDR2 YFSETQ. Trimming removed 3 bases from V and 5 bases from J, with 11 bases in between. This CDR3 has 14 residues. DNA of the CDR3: TGCGCCAGCAGCTCGGACTTTCGTACCGGGGAGCTGTTTTCT. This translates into CASSSDFRTGELFS.